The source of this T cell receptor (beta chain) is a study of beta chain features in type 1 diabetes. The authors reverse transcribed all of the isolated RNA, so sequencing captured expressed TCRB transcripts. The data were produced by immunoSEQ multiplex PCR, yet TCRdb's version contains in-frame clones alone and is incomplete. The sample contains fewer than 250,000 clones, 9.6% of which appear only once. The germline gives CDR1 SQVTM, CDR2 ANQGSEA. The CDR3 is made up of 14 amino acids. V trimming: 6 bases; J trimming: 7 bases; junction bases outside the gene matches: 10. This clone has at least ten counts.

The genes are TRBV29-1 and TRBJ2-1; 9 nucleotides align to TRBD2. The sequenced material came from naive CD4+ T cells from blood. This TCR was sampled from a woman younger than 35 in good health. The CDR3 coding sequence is TGCAGCGTCACGATAGCGGGAGTGGGGAATGAGCAGTTCTTC. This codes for CSVTIAGVGNEQFF.